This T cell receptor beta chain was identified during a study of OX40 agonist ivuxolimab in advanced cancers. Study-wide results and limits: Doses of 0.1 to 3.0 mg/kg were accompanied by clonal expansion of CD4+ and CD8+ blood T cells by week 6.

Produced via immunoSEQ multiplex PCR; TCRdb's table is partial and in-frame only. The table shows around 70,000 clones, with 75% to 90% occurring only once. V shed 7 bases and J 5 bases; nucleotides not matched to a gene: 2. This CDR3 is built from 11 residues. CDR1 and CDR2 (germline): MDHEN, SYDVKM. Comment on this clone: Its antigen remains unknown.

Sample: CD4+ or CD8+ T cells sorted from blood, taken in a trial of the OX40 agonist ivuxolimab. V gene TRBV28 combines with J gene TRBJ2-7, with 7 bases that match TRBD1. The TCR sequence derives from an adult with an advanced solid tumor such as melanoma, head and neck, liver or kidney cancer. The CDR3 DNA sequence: TGTGCCAGCAACGACAGGGACGAGCAGTACTTC. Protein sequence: CASNDRDEQYF. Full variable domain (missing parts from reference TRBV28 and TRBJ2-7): DVKVTQSSRYLVKRTGEKVFLECVQDMDHENMFWYRQDPGLGLRLIYFSYDVKMKEKGDIPEGYSVSREKKERFSLILESASTNQTSMYLCASNDRDEQYFGPGTRLTVT.